This is a list of T cell receptor beta chains from one sample in a study of cytomegalovirus exposure and HLA in healthy donors. Generated by immunoSEQ multiplex PCR, the TCRdb table keeps only in-frame clones and is missing some. This table has some 210,000 clones, around 87% appearing once. The sample consisted of PBMCs. Receptors were obtained from a man aged 25 to 40 in good health and CMV-seronegative. The CDR3 runs from the conserved cysteine through the conserved F or W. A D gene is named only where the DNA matches it firmly. Clone sizes are given selectively: once, few, many, or a class where the clone is expanded.

V: TRBV7-9; J: TRBJ2-7; D: NA; size: NA; CDR3: CSSSLTSRPGTTRYEQYF; DNA: TGTTCCAGCAGCTTAACATCCCGGCCCGGGACAACCCGCTACGAGCAGTACTTC
V: TRBV28; J: TRBJ1-2; D: TRBD1; size: NA; CDR3: CASSFQGALEGYTF; DNA: TGTGCCAGCAGTTTTCAGGGGGCGCTAGAGGGCTACACCTTC
V: TRBV27; J: TRBJ1-1; D: TRBD1; size: NA; CDR3: CASSFLDREEAFF; DNA: TGTGCCAGCAGTTTCTTGGACAGGGAAGAAGCTTTCTTT
V: TRBV9; J: TRBJ2-1; D: TRBD2; size: NA; CDR3: CASSGGLAENEQFF; DNA: TGTGCCAGCAGCGGCGGACTAGCGGAGAATGAGCAGTTCTTC
V: TRBV28; J: TRBJ2-7; D: NA; size: NA; CDR3: CASTCIPDRVLAGAHEQYF; DNA: TGTGCCAGCACCTGTATCCCGGACAGGGTCTTGGCGGGAGCCCACGAGCAGTACTTC
V: TRBV6-5; J: TRBJ2-1; D: NA; size: NA; CDR3: CASSYSGDYNEQFF; DNA: TGTGCCAGCAGTTACTCAGGGGACTACAATGAGCAGTTCTTC
V: TRBV6-6; J: TRBJ2-3; D: NA; size: once; CDR3: CASSPTKGVGTDTQYF; DNA: TGTGCCAGCAGCCCTACGAAGGGGGTTGGCACAGATACGCAGTATTTT
V: TRBV29-1; J: TRBJ1-2; D: TRBD1; size: NA; CDR3: CSVTDRTSNYGYTF; DNA: TGCAGCGTTACGGACAGGACAAGTAACTATGGCTACACCTTC
V: TRBV2; J: TRBJ1-5; D: TRBD1; size: NA; CDR3: CASSYRQGSNQPQHF; DNA: TGTGCCAGCAGCTATAGACAGGGTAGCAATCAGCCCCAGCATTTT
V: TRBV18; J: TRBJ2-6; D: NA; size: NA; CDR3: CASSPRSGVGPSGANVLTF; DNA: TGTGCCAGCTCACCACGGTCGGGGGTCGGACCATCTGGGGCCAACGTCCTGACTTTC
V: TRBV2; J: TRBJ2-4; D: NA; size: NA; CDR3: CAKSGLGNSQYF; DNA: TGTGCAAAATCAGGGCTGGGAAACAGTCAGTACTTC
V: TRBV30; J: TRBJ2-7; D: NA; size: once; CDR3: CAWSVGQSYEQYF; DNA: TGTGCCTGGAGTGTTGGACAGTCCTACGAGCAGTACTTC
V: TRBV28; J: TRBJ2-2; D: TRBD2; size: NA; CDR3: CASSLRGTGELFF; DNA: TGTGCCAGCAGTTTGCGGGGGACCGGGGAGCTGTTTTTT
V: TRBV30; J: TRBJ1-5; D: NA; size: NA; CDR3: CAWSSTGLGITTQHF; DNA: TGTGCCTGGAGTTCTACAGGGCTGGGGATTACTACCCAGCATTTT
V: TRBV21-1; J: TRBJ1-2; D: NA; size: NA; CDR3: CASSKVGWGQRTPNYGYTF; DNA: TGTGCCAGCAGCAAAGTTGGGTGGGGACAGCGGACTCCTAACTATGGCTACACCTTC
V: TRBV18; J: TRBJ2-7; D: TRBD1; size: NA; CDR3: CASSPRVTGEREQYF; DNA: TGTGCCAGCTCACCACGAGTGACAGGGGAAAGGGAGCAGTACTTC
V: TRBV4-2; J: TRBJ1-1; D: TRBD1; size: NA; CDR3: CASSQDTGGTEAFF; DNA: TGTGCCAGCAGCCAAGATACAGGGGGGACTGAAGCTTTCTTT
V: TRBV5-5; J: TRBJ2-5; D: NA; size: once; CDR3: CASSLEIQVKGETQYF; DNA: TGTGCCAGCAGCTTGGAGATACAGGTGAAGGGAGAGACCCAGTACTTC
V: TRBV2; J: TRBJ2-7; D: TRBD1; size: NA; CDR3: CASSGVGQVGSYEQYF; DNA: TGTGCCAGCAGTGGGGTGGGACAGGTCGGCTCCTACGAGCAGTACTTC
V: TRBV7-6; J: TRBJ1-4; D: NA; size: NA; CDR3: CASSLAVGAGEKLFF; DNA: TGTGCCAGCAGCTTAGCAGTAGGGGCGGGGGAAAAACTGTTTTTT
V: TRBV25-1; J: TRBJ1-6; D: NA; size: NA; CDR3: CASSERYSPLHF; DNA: TGTGCCAGCAGTGAACGGTATTCACCCCTCCACTTT
V: TRBV18; J: TRBJ2-7; D: TRBD2; size: NA; CDR3: CASSPQLAGGLDEQYF; DNA: TGTGCCAGCTCACCCCAGCTAGCGGGGGGGTTAGACGAGCAGTACTTC
V: TRBV10-2; J: TRBJ2-3; D: TRBD2; size: NA; CDR3: CASKLAGRTDTQYF; DNA: TGCGCCAGCAAACTAGCGGGCCGCACAGATACGCAGTATTTT
V: TRBV11-3; J: TRBJ2-1; D: TRBD2; size: NA; CDR3: CASSAGGVSSYNEQFF; DNA: TGTGCCAGCAGCGCCGGGGGGGTAAGCTCCTACAATGAGCAGTTCTTC
V: TRBV28; J: TRBJ1-1; D: NA; size: NA; CDR3: CASSLRDLLSEAFF; DNA: TGTGCCAGCAGTTTGAGGGATCTTTTATCTGAAGCTTTCTTT
V: TRBV6-1; J: TRBJ1-2; D: NA; size: NA; CDR3: CASSEALRDLVGYTF; DNA: TGTGCCAGCAGTGAAGCGCTGCGGGATCTGGTAGGCTACACCTTC
V: TRBV30; J: TRBJ2-2; D: TRBD2; size: NA; CDR3: CAWSGGLAGGWGELFF; DNA: TGTGCCTGGAGTGGGGGACTAGCGGGAGGCTGGGGGGAGCTGTTTTTT
V: TRBV6-5; J: TRBJ2-4; D: NA; size: NA; CDR3: CASREGPAKNIQYF; DNA: TGTGCCAGCAGAGAGGGTCCAGCCAAAAACATTCAGTACTTC
V: TRBV19; J: TRBJ2-6; D: TRBD1; size: NA; CDR3: CASSYTGGTGANVLTF; DNA: TGTGCCAGTAGTTATACAGGGGGAACGGGGGCCAACGTCCTGACTTTC
V: TRBV2; J: TRBJ2-1; D: TRBD2; size: NA; CDR3: CASSEGTSRNEQFF; DNA: TGTGCCAGCAGTGAAGGGACTAGCCGTAATGAGCAGTTCTTC
V: TRBV30; J: TRBJ1-6; D: NA; size: NA; CDR3: CAWSTGVGINSPLHF; DNA: TGTGCCTGGAGTACGGGGGTTGGGATCAATTCACCCCTCCACTTT
V: TRBV5-1; J: TRBJ2-1; D: NA; size: NA; CDR3: CASSRSSRGGARSYNEQFF; DNA: TGCGCCAGCAGCCGATCGTCAAGAGGCGGGGCACGAAGCTACAATGAGCAGTTCTTC
V: TRBV29-1; J: TRBJ2-5; D: NA; size: once; CDR3: CSVPRQGGETQYF; DNA: TGCAGCGTTCCGCGACAGGGAGGAGAGACCCAGTACTTC
V: TRBV28; J: TRBJ1-3; D: NA; size: NA; CDR3: CASWGGVAVSGNTIYF; DNA: TGTGCCAGCTGGGGGGGGGTCGCAGTCTCTGGAAACACCATATATTTT
V: TRBV6-1; J: TRBJ2-3; D: NA; size: NA; CDR3: CASSEIRDTQYF; DNA: TGTGCCAGCAGTGAAATTAGAGATACGCAGTATTTT
V: TRBV7-2; J: TRBJ2-1; D: TRBD2; size: NA; CDR3: CASKQGGGLAGDHEQFF; DNA: TGTGCCAGCAAACAGGGGGGGGGACTAGCGGGAGATCATGAGCAGTTCTTC
V: TRBV28; J: TRBJ1-5; D: TRBD1; size: NA; CDR3: CASSPGTGRGNQPQHF; DNA: TGTGCCAGCAGTCCGGGGACAGGGAGGGGCAATCAGCCCCAGCATTTT
V: TRBV6-4; J: TRBJ2-3; D: TRBD2; size: NA; CDR3: CASSDAGGTDTQYF; DNA: TGTGCCAGCAGTGATGCGGGAGGCACAGATACGCAGTATTTT
V: TRBV5-1; J: TRBJ1-6; D: TRBD1; size: once; CDR3: CASSTGQAGSPLHF; DNA: TGCGCCAGCAGCACCGGACAGGCTGGTTCACCCCTCCACTTT
V: TRBV29-1; J: TRBJ2-1; D: TRBD2; size: NA; CDR3: CSVGGRRLAGGSYNEQFF; DNA: TGCAGCGTTGGAGGGAGAAGACTAGCGGGGGGCTCCTACAATGAGCAGTTCTTC
V: TRBV2; J: TRBJ2-3; D: TRBD2; size: NA; CDR3: CASSTLAGGADTQYF; DNA: TGTGCCAGCAGTACACTAGCGGGAGGGGCAGATACGCAGTATTTT
V: TRBV7-2; J: TRBJ1-5; D: TRBD1; size: few; CDR3: CASSPRTGGNQPQHF; DNA: TGTGCCAGCAGCCCCCGGACAGGGGGCAATCAGCCCCAGCATTTT
V: TRBV7-9; J: TRBJ1-2; D: NA; size: NA; CDR3: CASSPGGNGYTF; DNA: TGTGCCAGCAGCCCGGGAGGAAATGGCTACACCTTC
V: TRBV6-5; J: TRBJ2-1; D: NA; size: NA; CDR3: CASSYSRREGYNEQFF; DNA: TGTGCCAGCAGTTACTCGAGGCGGGAAGGATACAATGAGCAGTTCTTC
V: TRBV28; J: TRBJ2-7; D: NA; size: NA; CDR3: CASSFSAGYEQYF; DNA: TGTGCCAGCAGTTTTTCGGCAGGCTACGAGCAGTACTTC
V: TRBV6-1; J: TRBJ2-5; D: NA; size: NA; CDR3: CASSGSGTQYF; DNA: TGTGCCAGCAGTGGATCCGGGACCCAGTACTTC
V: TRBV19; J: TRBJ2-3; D: TRBD2; size: NA; CDR3: CASSFSLAGSADTQYF; DNA: TGTGCCAGTAGTTTCTCCTTAGCGGGAAGCGCAGATACGCAGTATTTT
V: TRBV5-4; J: TRBJ2-1; D: TRBD1; size: few; CDR3: CASSPGTVPFF; DNA: TGTGCCAGCAGCCCAGGGACAGTCCCGTTCTTC
V: TRBV19; J: TRBJ2-1; D: TRBD2; size: NA; CDR3: CASRPGTSGYNEQFF; DNA: TGTGCCTCCAGACCCGGGACTAGCGGATACAATGAGCAGTTCTTC
V: TRBV18; J: TRBJ1-5; D: NA; size: NA; CDR3: CASSPFSGAEQPQHF; DNA: TGTGCCAGCTCACCATTTTCAGGGGCCGAGCAGCCCCAGCATTTT
V: TRBV28; J: TRBJ1-1; D: NA; size: NA; CDR3: CASSNNQGKGNTEAFF; DNA: TGTGCCAGCAGTAATAACCAGGGGAAGGGGAACACTGAAGCTTTCTTT
V: TRBV6-1; J: TRBJ1-2; D: TRBD1; size: NA; CDR3: CASRDRGTNYGYTF; DNA: TGTGCCAGCAGAGACAGGGGGACTAACTATGGCTACACCTTC
V: TRBV5-1; J: TRBJ2-2; D: NA; size: NA; CDR3: CASSSTLNAGELFF; DNA: TGCGCCAGCAGCTCAACTTTGAACGCCGGGGAGCTGTTTTTT
V: TRBV2; J: TRBJ2-7; D: TRBD1; size: NA; CDR3: CASTKGTGGSGEQYF; DNA: TGTGCCAGCACCAAGGGAACAGGGGGATCCGGCGAGCAGTACTTC
V: TRBV28; J: TRBJ2-1; D: TRBD1; size: NA; CDR3: CASGTGGNEQFF; DNA: TGTGCCAGCGGAACAGGGGGGAATGAGCAGTTCTTC